The clone carrying this TCR beta chain was detected many times. The antigen is not known. This sample was included in a study of T cells in Graves' hyperthyroidism and ophthalmopathy. RNA transcripts were the template for amplifying TCR beta CDR3 regions. A first-round RT-PCR of the TCR CDR3 used the HTBI primer set. From the multiplex PCR reads, TCRdb called clonotypes with MiXCR, one entry per CDR3 protein. This table has under 650,000 distinct CDR3 sequences, 15% to 20% appearing once. The PBMCs studied were ones that came from around 10 ml fresh peripheral blood. Study conclusions and caveats: Expanded thyroid clonotypes (above 0.001) were mostly also found in blood.

V was trimmed by 5 bases and J by 5 bases, leaving 25 bases between them. The CDR3 covers 18 residues. The germline gives CDR1 SEHNR, CDR2 FQNEAQ (reference sequence). This TCR came from a woman aged 25 to 39 with Graves' hyperthyroidism. The specimen was blood. V gene TRBV7-9 combines with J gene TRBJ2-1; the D gene is possibly TRBD2 (6 bases). CDR3 in DNA: TGTGCCAGCAGCGTACCGGAGACACCCGGGACTTTCAACAATGAGCAGTTCTTC. Translated, it gives CASSVPETPGTFNNEQFF.